The T cell receptor beta chain described here comes from a study of regulatory T cells in long-lasting Graves disease. Regarding time point: newly diagnosed GD, antithyroid drugs for less than 3 months. PBMC-extracted RNA yielded the TCR library. TCR beta libraries were built with iRepertoire HTBI primers and Arm-PCR of CDR3 regions. From the multiplex PCR reads, TCRdb called clonotypes with MiXCR, one entry per CDR3 protein. The data contain roughly 510,000 distinct CDR3 sequences, roughly 15% of them singletons. This clonotype came up a few times. Trimming took 3 bases from V and 8 from J, leaving 19 bases between them. Per germline, CDR1 KGHSH and CDR2 LQKENI. CDR3 length: 15 amino acids. This sample was also put to use in a study of T cells in Graves' hyperthyroidism and ophthalmopathy.

This specimen consisted of peripheral blood mononuclear cells (PBMCs), obtained at new diagnosis, from a patient treated with antithyroid drugs. The chain uses TRBV18 and TRBJ1-2; D is ambiguous. The clonotype originates from a young man with Graves disease. CDR3 amino acids: CASSPPGRATRGYTF. CDR3 in DNA: TGTGCCAGCTCACCCCCGGGTAGGGCGACAAGAGGCTACACCTTC.